Following are 26 T cell receptor beta chains from one sample sequenced in a study of blood T cell repertoires in COVID-19. The protocol was immunoSEQ multiplex PCR, while the TCRdb copy is restricted to in-frame clones and leaves out a portion. The sample shows around 150,000 clones, about nine tenths of them seen only once. Material for sequencing was peripheral blood. The source is a young man with COVID-19, enrolled during active disease.

The V gene is TRBV19, the J gene TRBJ2-5, with D possibly being TRBD1 (6 bases). The V gene's germline CDR1 is LNHDA and CDR2 SQIVND (reference sequence). CDR3 length: 14 residues. V dropped 3 bases and J dropped 5 bases, with 13 bases sitting between them. The CDR3 DNA sequence: TGTGCCAGTAGTATCGCACAGGGAGAGGAGACCCAGTACTTC. Translation: CASSIAQGEETQYF.

This rearrangement joins TRBV7-9 to TRBJ2-5, with a tentative D call TRBD1 (6 bases). V was shortened by 5 bases and J by 2 bases, with 15 bases between the two germline ends. The germline gives CDR1 SEHNR, CDR2 FQNEAQ (reference sequence). The CDR3 is made up of 15 amino acids. Written as DNA, the CDR3 is TGTGCCAGCAGCCCCGGACAGCAACCTCAAGAGACCCAGTACTTC. Protein: CASSPGQQPQETQYF. Together with reference TRBV7-9 and TRBJ2-5, the CDR3 gives the full variable domain: DTGVSQNPRHKITKRGQNVTFRCDPISEHNRLYWYRQTLGQGPEFLTYFQNEAQLEKSRLLSDRFSAERPKGSFSTLEIQRTEQGDSAMYLCASSPGQQPQETQYFGPGTRLLVL.

The gene calls are TRBV6-5 and TRBJ1-2; D unclear. V was shortened by 6 bases and J by 4 bases, with 12 bases between the two germline ends. Germline CDR1 is MNHEY and CDR2 is SVGAGI. The length of the CDR3 is 13 residues. The CDR3 nucleotides are TGTGCCAGCAGGTCGGAACAGAGCTATGGCTACACCTTC. Amino acid sequence: CASRSEQSYGYTF.

The chain has TRBV2 and TRBJ1-5; unclear D gene. Trimming removed 0 bases from V and 4 bases from J, with 10 bases in between. The CDR3 covers 15 residues. The germline V gene has CDR1 SNHLY and CDR2 FYNNEI. CDR3 in DNA: TGTGCCAGCAGTGAAGCACCGGGTAGGAATCAGCCCCAGCATTTT. Translation: CASSEAPGRNQPQHF.

V and J are TRBV6-5 and TRBJ1-4, with TRBD1 matching 9 bases. Trimming at V came to 2 bases and at J to 6 bases, leaving 4 bases not matched to a gene. Germline V gene lookup returns CDR1 MNHEY and CDR2 SVGAGI. This CDR3 comprises 15 residues. The CDR3 region has the DNA TGTGCCAGCAGTTACCAGGGACAGGGTTATGAAAAACTGTTTTTT. Translated, it gives CASSYQGQGYEKLFF.

This clone showed up just a few times. The gene calls are TRBV3-1 (or the pseudogene TRBV3-2) and TRBJ2-1, with D tentatively TRBD2 (6 bases). The CDR3 covers 15 residues. From germline, CDR1 is LGHDT and CDR2 YNNKEL (reference sequence). Trimming pared 7 bases from V and 0 bases from J, leaving 13 bases between. The DNA of the CDR3 is TGTGCCAGCACCCAGCGGGCCAGCTCCTACAATGAGCAGTTCTTC. Amino acid sequence: CASTQRASSYNEQFF.

The chain combines TRBV28 with TRBJ1-1; D is unclear. CDR1 and CDR2 from the germline V gene are MDHEN and SYDVKM. The V end was cut by 6 bases, the J end by 4 bases, with 12 bases between. The CDR3 is made up of 13 amino acids. CDR3 nucleotide sequence: TGTGCCAGCAGACGACTGACGGGCACTGAAGCTTTCTTT. It yields the protein CASRRLTGTEAFF. The complete variable domain, with remaining parts taken from reference TRBV28 and TRBJ1-1, reads DVKVTQSSRYLVKRTGEKVFLECVQDMDHENMFWYRQDPGLGLRLIYFSYDVKMKEKGDIPEGYSVSREKKERFSLILESASTNQTSMYLCASRRLTGTEAFFGQGTRLTVV.

The chain employs TRBV28 and TRBJ1-4, with TRBD1 as a possible D gene (5 bases). The CDR3 loop spans 14 amino acids. Germline lookup yields CDR1 MDHEN and CDR2 SYDVKM. The ends were cut back, 6 bases at V and 8 bases at J, with 16 bases in the middle. The CDR3 nucleotides are TGTGCCAGCAGCATATTTGGATGGGGCGAAAAACTGTTTTTT. It codes for CASSIFGWGEKLFF. Full variable domain (remainder filled in from reference TRBV28 and TRBJ1-4): DVKVTQSSRYLVKRTGEKVFLECVQDMDHENMFWYRQDPGLGLRLIYFSYDVKMKEKGDIPEGYSVSREKKERFSLILESASTNQTSMYLCASSIFGWGEKLFFGSGTQLSVL.

The chain recombines TRBV19 with TRBJ1-3; a weak D match, TRBD1 (5 bases). This CDR3 comprises 13 residues. Looked up from germline, CDR1 is LNHDA and CDR2 is SQIVND (reference sequence). Between the trimmed V and J ends, which lost 7 bases and 5 bases, there was a span of 12 bases. The CDR3 DNA sequence: TGTGCCAGTAACGCAGGGTCCCGAAACACCATATATTTT. This sequence encodes CASNAGSRNTIYF.

The chain's CDR3 is CASSLAGAGGRGEAFF. As DNA, the CDR3 is TGTGCCAGCAGCTTAGCGGGGGCAGGGGGCAGGGGTGAAGCTTTCTTT. The chain is built from TRBV7-2 and TRBJ1-1; 8 nucleotides agree with TRBD1. Germline trimming cut 0 bases from V and 7 bases from J; bases unmatched to any gene: 10. CDR1 SGHTA and CDR2 FQGNSA come from the germline V gene. The CDR3 extends over 16 amino acids. The complete variable domain, with remaining parts taken from reference TRBV7-2 and TRBJ1-1, reads GAGVSQSPSNKVTEKGKDVELRCDPISGHTALYWYRQSLGQGLEFLIYFQGNSAPDKSGLPSDRFSAERTGGSVSTLTIQRTQQEDSAVYLCASSLAGAGGRGEAFFGQGTRLTVV.

This clone was observed a single time. The chain carries TRBV28 and TRBJ2-3; the match to TRBD1 covers 11 bases. V lost 6 bases to trimming and J lost 7 bases; unmatched junction nucleotides: 6. The germline V gene has CDR1 MDHEN and CDR2 SYDVKM. This CDR3 comprises 14 residues. CDR3 region: CASRTGTGGYTQYF. The CDR3, as DNA: TGTGCCAGCAGAACCGGGACAGGGGGTTATACGCAGTATTTT.

V is TRBV28 and J is TRBJ2-4; 8 bases fit TRBD2. CDR1 is MDHEN and CDR2 is SYDVKM in the germline V gene. V trimming: 6 bases; J trimming: 7 bases; junction bases outside the gene matches: 8. This CDR3 spans 14 amino acids. Here the CDR3 DNA reads TGTGCCAGCAGACGGGGGGGAGCGGGGAACATTCAGTACTTC. This gives the protein CASRRGGAGNIQYF.

The V gene is TRBV7-3, the J gene TRBJ2-7, with D unclear. CDR3 length: 13 residues. Germline CDR1 is SGHTA and CDR2 is FQGTGA. The V gene lost 1 base and the J gene lost 2 bases, with 6 bases spanning the gap. CDR3 amino acids: CASSLKHPYEQYF. The CDR3 DNA sequence: TGTGCCAGCAGCTTAAAACACCCCTACGAGCAGTACTTC.

The CDR3 bases are TGTGCCAGCAGATATGGGACAGGGAGCTCCTACAATGAGCAGTTCTTC. As protein: CASRYGTGSSYNEQFF. The chain uses TRBV5-6 and TRBJ2-1; 9 bases fit TRBD1. Looked up from germline, CDR1 is SGHDT and CDR2 is YYEEEE. Unmatched junction bases numbered 6, after V lost 5 bases and J lost 0 bases. CDR3 length: 16 amino acids.

The chain carries TRBV5-5 and TRBJ2-1, with TRBD1 matching 11 bases. Per the germline V gene, CDR1 is SGHKS and CDR2 is YYEKEE (reference sequence). The CDR3 spans 17 residues. J was trimmed by 9 bases and V by 4 bases; bases with no gene match: 15. The CDR3 region is CASSATPGTGGRREQFF. CDR3 sequence (DNA): TGTGCCAGCAGCGCGACCCCCGGGACAGGGGGAAGGCGTGAGCAGTTCTTC.

V gene TRBV25-1 combines with J gene TRBJ1-1; D gene uncertain. Germline V gene sequence: CDR1 MGHDK, CDR2 SYGVNS. This CDR3 spans 14 amino acids. Trimming removed 8 bases at V and 5 bases at J, with 18 bases between. The CDR3 loop is CASGRGRVETEAFF. In DNA form, the CDR3 reads TGTGCCAGCGGGAGAGGTCGGGTAGAAACTGAAGCTTTCTTT. Full variable domain (outside the CDR3, taken from reference TRBV25-1 and TRBJ1-1): EADIYQTPRYLVIGTGKKITLECSQTMGHDKMYWYQQDPGMELHLIHYSYGVNSTEKGDLSSESTVSRIRTEHFPLTLESARPSHTSQYLCASGRGRVETEAFFGQGTRLTVV.

This chain uses TRBV5-8 with TRBJ2-1, with 7 bases fitting TRBD1. The CDR3 runs 15 residues. V lost 0 bases and J lost 3; bases outside the gene matches: 3. CDR1 and CDR2 from the germline V gene are SGHTS and YDEGEE. The CDR3 here is CASSLGGTDYNEQFF. The CDR3, as DNA: TGTGCCAGCAGCTTGGGGGGGACAGACTACAATGAGCAGTTCTTC.

V is TRBV7-6 and J is TRBJ2-1; D ambiguous. Trimming cost V 4 bases and J 4 bases, with 11 bases left between them. Germline V lookup: CDR1 SGHVS, CDR2 FNYEAQ. The length of the CDR3 is 14 residues. In DNA, the CDR3 is TGTGCCAGCAGCTCTCAGCAGCGTTACAATGAGCAGTTCTTC. Its translation: CASSSQQRYNEQFF. Using reference TRBV7-6 and TRBJ2-1 for the parts outside the CDR3, the full variable domain is GAGVSQSPRYKVTKRGQDVALRCDPISGHVSLYWYRQALGQGPEFLTYFNYEAQQDKSGLPNDRFSAERPEGSISTLTIQRTEQRDSAMYRCASSSQQRYNEQFFGPGTRLTVL.

This clone appeared once. V gene TRBV6-2 or TRBV6-3 combines with J gene TRBJ2-3; the D gene is possibly TRBD2 (6 bases). In germline, CDR1 is MNHEY, CDR2 SVGEGT. The length of the CDR3 is 18 residues. V was trimmed by 0 bases and J by 0 bases, leaving 16 bases between them. The CDR3 region is CASSYSTAGLPSTDTQYF. The CDR3 DNA reads as TGTGCCAGCAGTTACTCGACGGCGGGATTGCCTAGCACAGATACGCAGTATTTT.

The J gene is TRBJ2-1, the V gene TRBV9, with 11 bases matching TRBD1. Germline-derived CDR1 and CDR2 are SGDLS and YYNGEE. Germline trimming cut 2 bases from V and 9 bases from J; bases unmatched to any gene: 10. This CDR3 spans 16 amino acids. Here the CDR3 DNA reads TGTGCCAGCAGCGTCCCCGGGACAGGGGGTTCTGGTGAGCAGTTCTTC. As protein: CASSVPGTGGSGEQFF.

This clone showed up just once. The chain joins TRBV6-4 to TRBJ2-5, with 8 bases matching TRBD1. Germline loops: CDR1 MRHNA, CDR2 SNTAGT. The CDR3 is 15 amino acids. V lost 3 bases, J lost 5 bases, and 8 bases stayed unmatched. CDR3 coding DNA: TGTGCCAGCAGTGAAGGGTCAGCAGGGGGCGAGACCCAGTACTTC. Translating it yields CASSEGSAGGETQYF.

The gene calls are TRBV9 and TRBJ1-3; TRBD1 matches 7 bases. The CDR3 totals 17 residues. CDR1 SGDLS and CDR2 YYNGEE come from the germline V gene. V was clipped by 3 bases and J by 0 bases; unmatched bases: 9. CDR3 loop: CASSETGGTVSGNTIYF. CDR3 nucleotide sequence: TGTGCCAGCAGCGAGACGGGAGGGACAGTCTCTGGAAACACCATATATTTT.

This chain uses TRBV13 with TRBJ1-3, with TRBD1 identical over 9 bases. The CDR3 is 15 amino acids. V shed 5 bases and J 8 bases; nucleotides not matched to a gene: 10. The germline V gene encodes CDR1 PRHDT and CDR2 FYEKMQ (reference sequence). The CDR3 protein is CASSTRTGAHYTIYF. For the CDR3, the DNA is TGTGCCAGCAGCACGAGGACAGGGGCCCATTACACCATATATTTT.

The chain combines TRBV18 with TRBJ1-2; 11 bases agree with TRBD1. From germline, CDR1 is KGHSH and CDR2 LQKENI. This CDR3 comprises 15 residues. V was clipped by 3 bases and J by 5 bases; unmatched bases: 5. The CDR3 loop reads CASSPTDRGPYGYTF. The CDR3 DNA reads TGTGCCAGCTCACCTACGGACAGGGGGCCATATGGCTACACCTTC.

The rearrangement joins TRBV27 to TRBJ2-7; TRBD2 aligns across 11 bases. The length of the CDR3 is 16 residues. Germline lookup yields CDR1 MNHEY and CDR2 SMNVEV (reference sequence). V was clipped by 1 base and J by 5 bases; unmatched bases: 7. CDR3 coding DNA: TGTGCCAGCAGTTTATTTCCGACTAGCGGGGTGCACGAGCAGTACTTC. This translates into CASSLFPTSGVHEQYF.

V usage is TRBV6-5 and J usage is TRBJ1-2; TRBD1 aligns across 8 bases. V trimming: 7 bases; J trimming: 7 bases; junction bases outside the gene matches: 5. CDR3 size: 12 residues. The germline V gene has CDR1 MNHEY and CDR2 SVGAGI. The CDR3 region is CASTAGGIGYTF. CDR3 coding DNA: TGTGCCAGCACGGCAGGGGGCATTGGCTACACCTTC.